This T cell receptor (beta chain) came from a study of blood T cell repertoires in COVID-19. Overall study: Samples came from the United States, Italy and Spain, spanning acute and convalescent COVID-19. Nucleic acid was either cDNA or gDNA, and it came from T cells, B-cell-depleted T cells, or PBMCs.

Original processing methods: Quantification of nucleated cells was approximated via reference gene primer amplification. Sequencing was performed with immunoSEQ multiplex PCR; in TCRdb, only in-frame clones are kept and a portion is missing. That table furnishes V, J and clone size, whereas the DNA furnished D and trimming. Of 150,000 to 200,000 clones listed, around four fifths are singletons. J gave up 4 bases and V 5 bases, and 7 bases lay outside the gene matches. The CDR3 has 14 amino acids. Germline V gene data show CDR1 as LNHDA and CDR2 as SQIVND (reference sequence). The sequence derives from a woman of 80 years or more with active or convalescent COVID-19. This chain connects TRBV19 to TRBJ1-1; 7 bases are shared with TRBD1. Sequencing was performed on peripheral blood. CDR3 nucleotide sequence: TGTGCCAGTAGTTTAGGGGGCTTGGGCACTGAAGCTTTCTTT. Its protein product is CASSLGGLGTEAFF.